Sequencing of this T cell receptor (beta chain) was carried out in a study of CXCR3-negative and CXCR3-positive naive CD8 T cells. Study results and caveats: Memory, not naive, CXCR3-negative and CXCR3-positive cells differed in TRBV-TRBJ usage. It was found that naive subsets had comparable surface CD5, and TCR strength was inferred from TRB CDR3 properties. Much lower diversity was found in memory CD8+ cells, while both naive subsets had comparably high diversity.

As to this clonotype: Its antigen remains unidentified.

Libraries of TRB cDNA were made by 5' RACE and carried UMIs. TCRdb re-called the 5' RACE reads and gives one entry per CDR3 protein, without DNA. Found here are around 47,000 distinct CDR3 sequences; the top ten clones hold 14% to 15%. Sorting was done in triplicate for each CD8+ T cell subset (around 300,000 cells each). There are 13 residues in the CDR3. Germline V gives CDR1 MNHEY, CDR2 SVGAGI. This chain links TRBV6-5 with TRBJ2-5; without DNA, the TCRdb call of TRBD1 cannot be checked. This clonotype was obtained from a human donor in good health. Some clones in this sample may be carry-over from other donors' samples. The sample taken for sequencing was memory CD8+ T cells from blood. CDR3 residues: CASSTGGQETQYF.